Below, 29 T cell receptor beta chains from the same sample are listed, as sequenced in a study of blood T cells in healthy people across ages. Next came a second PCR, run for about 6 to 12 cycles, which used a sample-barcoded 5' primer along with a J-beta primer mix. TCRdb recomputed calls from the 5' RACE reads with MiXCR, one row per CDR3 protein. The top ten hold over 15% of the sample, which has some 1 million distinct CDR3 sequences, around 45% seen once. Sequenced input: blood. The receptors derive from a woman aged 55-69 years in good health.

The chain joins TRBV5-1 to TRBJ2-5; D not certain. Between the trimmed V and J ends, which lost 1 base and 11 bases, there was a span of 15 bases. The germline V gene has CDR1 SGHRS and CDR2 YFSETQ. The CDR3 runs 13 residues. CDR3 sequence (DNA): TGCGCCAGCAGCTTGCGGCCCAGCAATGAGCAGTACTTC. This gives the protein CASSLRPSNEQYF.

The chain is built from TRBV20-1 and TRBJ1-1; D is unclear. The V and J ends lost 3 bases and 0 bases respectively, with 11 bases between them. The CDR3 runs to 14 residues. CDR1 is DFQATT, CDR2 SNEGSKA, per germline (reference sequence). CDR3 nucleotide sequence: TGCAGTGCTAGTTGGTCAGGTCTGAACACTGAAGCTTTCTTT. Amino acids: CSASWSGLNTEAFF.

CDR3 bases: TGCAGCGGTTTCGGGACCGTGACAGACAATGAGCAGTTCTTC. Encoded protein: CSGFGTVTDNEQFF. The rearrangement joins TRBV29-1 to TRBJ2-1; D possibly uses TRBD1 or TRBD2 (5 bases each). Per the germline V gene, CDR1 is SQVTM and CDR2 is ANQGSEA. This CDR3 is 14 amino acids long. Deletions cut 7 bases from V and 5 bases from J, with 18 bases between.

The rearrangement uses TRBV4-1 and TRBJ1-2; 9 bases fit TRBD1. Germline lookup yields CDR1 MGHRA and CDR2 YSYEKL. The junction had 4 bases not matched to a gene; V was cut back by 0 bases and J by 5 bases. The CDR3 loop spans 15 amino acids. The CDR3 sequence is CASSQETGTGYGYTF. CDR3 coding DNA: TGCGCCAGCAGCCAAGAGACCGGGACAGGGTATGGCTACACCTTC.

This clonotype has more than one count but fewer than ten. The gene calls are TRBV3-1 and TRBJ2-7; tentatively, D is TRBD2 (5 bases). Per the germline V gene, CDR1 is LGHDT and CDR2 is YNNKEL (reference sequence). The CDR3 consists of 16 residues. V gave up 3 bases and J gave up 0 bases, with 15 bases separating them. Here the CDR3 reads CASSQRLVGNSYEQYF. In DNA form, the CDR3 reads TGTGCCAGCAGCCAGAGGCTCGTCGGGAACTCCTACGAGCAGTACTTC.

As DNA, the CDR3 is TGTGCCAGCAGCCACGCGACAGGGAGCGGGAATGAGCAGTTCTTC. Residues: CASSHATGSGNEQFF. This chain uses TRBV7-9 with TRBJ2-1; TRBD1 is a possible D gene (7 bases). V lost 5 bases, J lost 7 bases, and 18 bases lay in between. The CDR3 spans 15 residues. Germline CDR1 SEHNR, CDR2 FQNEAQ (reference sequence).

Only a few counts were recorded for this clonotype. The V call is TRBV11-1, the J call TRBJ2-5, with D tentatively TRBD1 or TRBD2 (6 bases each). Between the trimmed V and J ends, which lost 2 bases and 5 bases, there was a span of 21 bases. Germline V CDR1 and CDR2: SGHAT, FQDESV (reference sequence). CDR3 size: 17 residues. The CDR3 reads CASSLWYPGAVSETQYF. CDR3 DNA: TGTGCCAGCAGCTTATGGTACCCGGGGGCGGTTTCCGAGACCCAGTACTTC.

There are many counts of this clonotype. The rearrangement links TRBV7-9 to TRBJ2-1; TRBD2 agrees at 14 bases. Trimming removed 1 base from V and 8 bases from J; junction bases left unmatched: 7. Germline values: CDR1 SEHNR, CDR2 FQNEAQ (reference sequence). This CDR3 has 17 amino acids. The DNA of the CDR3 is TGTGCCAGCAGCTTAGGGATAGGGACTAGCGGGAGCGATGAGCAGTTCTTC. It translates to CASSLGIGTSGSDEQFF.

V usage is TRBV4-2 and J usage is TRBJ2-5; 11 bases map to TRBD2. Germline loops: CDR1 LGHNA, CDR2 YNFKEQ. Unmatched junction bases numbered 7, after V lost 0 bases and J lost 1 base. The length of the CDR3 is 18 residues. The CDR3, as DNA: TGTGCCAGCAGCCAAGATCTGGGACTAGCGGATCTCCAAGAGACCCAGTACTTC. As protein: CASSQDLGLADLQETQYF.

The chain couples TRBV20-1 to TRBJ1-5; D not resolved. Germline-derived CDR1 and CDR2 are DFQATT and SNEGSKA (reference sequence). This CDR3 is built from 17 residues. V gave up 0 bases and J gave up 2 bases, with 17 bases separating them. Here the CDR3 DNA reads TGCAGTGCTAGAGATTTAAGCCTAGGGTACGGCAATCAGCCCCAGCATTTT. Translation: CSARDLSLGYGNQPQHF.

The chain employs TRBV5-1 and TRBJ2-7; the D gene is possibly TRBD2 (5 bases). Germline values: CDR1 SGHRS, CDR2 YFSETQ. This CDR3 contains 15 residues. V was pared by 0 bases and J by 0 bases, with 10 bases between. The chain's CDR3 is CASSLAQDSSYEQYF. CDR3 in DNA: TGCGCCAGCAGCTTGGCCCAGGACTCCTCCTACGAGCAGTACTTC.

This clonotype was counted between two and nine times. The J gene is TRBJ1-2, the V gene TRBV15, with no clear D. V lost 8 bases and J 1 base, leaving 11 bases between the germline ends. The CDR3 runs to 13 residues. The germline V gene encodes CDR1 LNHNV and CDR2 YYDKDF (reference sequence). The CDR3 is CATRPGFNYGYTF. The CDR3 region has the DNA TGTGCCACCCGGCCGGGGTTTAACTATGGCTACACCTTC.

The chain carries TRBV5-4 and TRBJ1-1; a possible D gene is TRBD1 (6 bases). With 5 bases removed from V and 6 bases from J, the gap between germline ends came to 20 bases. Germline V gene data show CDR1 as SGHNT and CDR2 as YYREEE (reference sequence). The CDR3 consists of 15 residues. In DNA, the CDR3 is TGTGCCAGCAGTCGGGTAGGGACACCGGCCTCTGAAGCTTTCTTT. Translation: CASSRVGTPASEAFF.

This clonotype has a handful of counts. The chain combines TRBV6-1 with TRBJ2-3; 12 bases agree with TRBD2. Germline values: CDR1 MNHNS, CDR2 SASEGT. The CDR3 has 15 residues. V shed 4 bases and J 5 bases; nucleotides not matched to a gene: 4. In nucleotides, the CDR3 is TGTGCCAGCAGTGCGACTAGCGGGAGTCTAGATACGCAGTATTTT. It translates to CASSATSGSLDTQYF.

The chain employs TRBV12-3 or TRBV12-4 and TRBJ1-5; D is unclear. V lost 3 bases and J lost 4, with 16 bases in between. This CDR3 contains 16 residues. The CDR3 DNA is TGTGCCAGCAGTTTTTCAGAGTTCGATCGGAATCAGCCCCAGCATTTT. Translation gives CASSFSEFDRNQPQHF.

The CDR3 here is CASSLVLGYHIQYF. In DNA form, the CDR3 reads TGTGCCAGCAGCTTAGTTCTAGGGTACCACATTCAGTACTTC. V and J are TRBV11-2 and TRBJ2-4; D is ambiguous. The CDR3 loop spans 14 amino acids. Trimming pared 1 base from V and 8 bases from J, leaving 12 bases between. CDR1 and CDR2 (germline): SGHAT, FQNNGV.

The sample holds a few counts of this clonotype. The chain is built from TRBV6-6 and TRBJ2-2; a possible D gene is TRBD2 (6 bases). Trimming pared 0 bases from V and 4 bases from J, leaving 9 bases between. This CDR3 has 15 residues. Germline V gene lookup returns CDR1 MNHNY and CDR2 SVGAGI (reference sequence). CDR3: CASSYSMGGTGELFF. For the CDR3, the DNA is TGTGCCAGCAGTTACTCGATGGGGGGCACCGGGGAGCTGTTTTTT.

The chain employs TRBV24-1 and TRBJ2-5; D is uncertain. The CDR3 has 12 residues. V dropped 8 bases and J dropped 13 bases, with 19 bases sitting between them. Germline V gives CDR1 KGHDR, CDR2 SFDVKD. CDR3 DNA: TGTGCCACCAAAAGGACCTCGCTCGTACCGTACTTC. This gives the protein CATKRTSLVPYF.

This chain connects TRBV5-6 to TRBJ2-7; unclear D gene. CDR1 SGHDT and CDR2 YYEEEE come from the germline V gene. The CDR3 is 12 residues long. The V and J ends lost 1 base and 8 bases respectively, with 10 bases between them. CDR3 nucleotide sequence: TGTGCCAGCAGCTTGATAGCAGGCCAGCAGTACTTC. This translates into CASSLIAGQQYF.

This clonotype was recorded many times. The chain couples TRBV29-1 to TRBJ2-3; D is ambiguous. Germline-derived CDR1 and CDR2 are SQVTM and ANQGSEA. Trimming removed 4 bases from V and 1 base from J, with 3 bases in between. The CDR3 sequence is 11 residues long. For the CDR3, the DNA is TGCAGCGTTGGGGGCACAGATACGCAGTATTTT. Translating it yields CSVGGTDTQYF.

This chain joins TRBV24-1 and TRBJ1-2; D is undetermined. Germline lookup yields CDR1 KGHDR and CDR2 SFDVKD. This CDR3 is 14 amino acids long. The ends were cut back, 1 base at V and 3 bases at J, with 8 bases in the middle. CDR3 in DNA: TGTGCCACCAGTGATTTCTGGGTAGACTATGGCTACACCTTC. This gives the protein CATSDFWVDYGYTF.

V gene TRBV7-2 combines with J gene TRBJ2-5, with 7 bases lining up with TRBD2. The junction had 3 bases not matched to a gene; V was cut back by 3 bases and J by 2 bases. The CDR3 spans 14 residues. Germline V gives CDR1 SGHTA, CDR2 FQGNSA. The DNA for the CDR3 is TGTGCCAGCAGCTTTAAAGCGGGACAAGAGACCCAGTACTTC. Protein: CASSFKAGQETQYF.

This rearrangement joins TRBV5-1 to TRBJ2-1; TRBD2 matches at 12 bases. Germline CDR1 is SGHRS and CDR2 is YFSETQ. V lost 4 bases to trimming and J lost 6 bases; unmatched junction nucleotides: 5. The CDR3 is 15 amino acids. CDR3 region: CASSAPGLAGNEQFF. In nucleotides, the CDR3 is TGCGCCAGCAGCGCCCCGGGACTAGCGGGCAATGAGCAGTTCTTC.

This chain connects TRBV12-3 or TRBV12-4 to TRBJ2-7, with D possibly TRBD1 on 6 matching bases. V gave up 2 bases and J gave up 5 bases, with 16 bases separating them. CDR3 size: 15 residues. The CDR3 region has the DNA TGTGCCAGCAGTTTATCGACAGGTTTCATCCACGAGCAGTACTTC. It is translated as CASSLSTGFIHEQYF.

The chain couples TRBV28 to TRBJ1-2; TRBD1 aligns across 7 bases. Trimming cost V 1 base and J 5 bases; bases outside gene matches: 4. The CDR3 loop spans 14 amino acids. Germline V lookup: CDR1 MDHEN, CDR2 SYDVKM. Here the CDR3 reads CASSLSGGNYGYTF. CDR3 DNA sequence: TGTGCCAGCAGTTTATCAGGGGGTAATTATGGCTACACCTTC.

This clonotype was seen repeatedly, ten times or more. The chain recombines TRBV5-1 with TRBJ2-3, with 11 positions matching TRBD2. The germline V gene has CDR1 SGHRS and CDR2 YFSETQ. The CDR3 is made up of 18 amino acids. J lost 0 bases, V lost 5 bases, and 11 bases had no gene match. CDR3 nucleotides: TGCGCCAGCAGTGGAATAGCGGGAGGGATCCGTAGCACAGATACGCAGTATTTT. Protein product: CASSGIAGGIRSTDTQYF.

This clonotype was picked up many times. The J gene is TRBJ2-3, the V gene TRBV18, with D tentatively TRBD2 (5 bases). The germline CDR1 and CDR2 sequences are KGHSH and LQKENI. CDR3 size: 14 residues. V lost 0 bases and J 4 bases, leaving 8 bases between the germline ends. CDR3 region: CASSPPGVADTQYF. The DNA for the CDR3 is TGTGCCAGCTCACCACCCGGGGTTGCAGATACGCAGTATTTT.

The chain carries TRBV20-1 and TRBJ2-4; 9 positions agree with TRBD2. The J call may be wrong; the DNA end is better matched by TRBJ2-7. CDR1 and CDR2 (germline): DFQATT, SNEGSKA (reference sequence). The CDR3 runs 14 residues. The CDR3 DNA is TGCAGTGCCCCGCGGGGGGGACAGCTCTACGAGCAGTACTTC. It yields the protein CSAPRGGQLYEQYF.

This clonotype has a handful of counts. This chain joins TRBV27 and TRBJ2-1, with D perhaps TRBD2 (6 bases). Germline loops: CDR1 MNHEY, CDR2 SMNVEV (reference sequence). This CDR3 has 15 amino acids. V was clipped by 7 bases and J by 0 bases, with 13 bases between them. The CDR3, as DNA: TGTGCCAGCACCCCCGGGGGTTCCTCCTACAATGAGCAGTTCTTC. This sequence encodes CASTPGGSSYNEQFF.